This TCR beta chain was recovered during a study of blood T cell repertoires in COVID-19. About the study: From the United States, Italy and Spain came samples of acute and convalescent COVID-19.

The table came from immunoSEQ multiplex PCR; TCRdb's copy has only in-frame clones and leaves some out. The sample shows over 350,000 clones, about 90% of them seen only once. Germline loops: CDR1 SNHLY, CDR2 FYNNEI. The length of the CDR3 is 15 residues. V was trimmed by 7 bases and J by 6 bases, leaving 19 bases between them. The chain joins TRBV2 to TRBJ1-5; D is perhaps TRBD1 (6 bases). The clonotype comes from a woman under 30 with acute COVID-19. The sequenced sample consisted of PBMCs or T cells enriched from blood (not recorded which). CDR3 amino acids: CASTYEGGASQPQHF. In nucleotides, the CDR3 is TGTGCCAGCACCTACGAGGGGGGGGCGAGTCAGCCCCAGCATTTT.